The 23 T cell receptor beta chains below were found in one sample sequenced in a study of response to subunit inactivated influenza vaccine. TCRdb recomputed calls from the RT-PCR reads with MiXCR, one row per CDR3 protein. The table lists approximately 730,000 distinct CDR3 sequences, approximately 13% of them singletons. The sample in question was PBMCs from blood, obtained around 15 days before vaccination. These receptors came from a man in his fifties or sixties who received an inactivated influenza vaccine.

This clonotype came up many times. This rearrangement joins TRBV7-3 to TRBJ2-2, with D hard to call. There are 17 residues in the CDR3. CDR1 is SGHTA, CDR2 FQGTGA, per germline. Trimming removed 1 base from V and 4 bases from J, with 16 bases in between. In DNA form, the CDR3 reads TGTGCCAGCAGCTTAAAAGGCCCCCTTTTAGGCACCGGGGAGCTGTTTTTT. This translates into CASSLKGPLLGTGELFF.

The sample holds a few counts of this clonotype. The chain combines TRBV20-1 with TRBJ2-1, with 11 bases aligning to TRBD2. Trimming took 5 bases from V and 10 from J; bases not matched to a gene: 13. This CDR3 has 15 amino acids. Germline assignment: CDR1 DFQATT and CDR2 SNEGSKA (reference sequence). The DNA for the CDR3 is TGCAGTGCTGGTCTAGCGGGAGGTAATATATGGGAGCAGTTCTTC. As protein: CSAGLAGGNIWEQFF.

This chain joins TRBV5-5 and TRBJ2-1; 12 nucleotides align to TRBD2. In germline, CDR1 is SGHKS, CDR2 YYEKEE (reference sequence). The V segment lost 4 bases and the J segment 9 bases; nucleotides outside the gene matches: 8. The CDR3 contains 15 residues. The CDR3 DNA is TGTGCCAGCAGCGCCCATGGACTAGCGGGGATTGAGCAGTTCTTC. Translation: CASSAHGLAGIEQFF.

This clonotype was observed a handful of times. The rearrangement uses TRBV20-1 and TRBJ1-2; 10 nucleotides align to TRBD1. Trimming at V came to 0 bases and at J to 4 bases, leaving 2 bases not matched to a gene. There are 14 residues in the CDR3. Germline V gene lookup returns CDR1 DFQATT and CDR2 SNEGSKA (reference sequence). CDR3 DNA: TGCAGTGCTAGAGACGGGACAGGGGCCTATGGCTACACCTTC. It yields the protein CSARDGTGAYGYTF.

The genes are TRBV4-3 and TRBJ1-2; TRBD1 is a possible D gene (5 bases). CDR1 and CDR2 (germline): LGHNA, YSLEER. The length of the CDR3 is 16 residues. V lost 0 bases, J lost 0 bases, and 11 bases lay in between. For the CDR3, the DNA is TGCGCCAGCAGCCAAGATTTGACAGCGTCTAACTATGGCTACACCTTC. Protein product: CASSQDLTASNYGYTF.

V is TRBV3-1 and J is TRBJ1-3; D is uncertain. Germline CDR1 is LGHDT and CDR2 is YNNKEL (reference sequence). The CDR3 sequence is 17 residues long. Trimming cost V 5 bases and J 1 base, with 18 bases left between them. Here the CDR3 DNA reads TGTGCCAGCAGCAAAACCGGACCCCGGGCGTCTGGAAACACCATATATTTT. Its translation is CASSKTGPRASGNTIYF.

This sequence joins TRBV2 and TRBJ2-3, with a weak D call TRBD2 (5 bases). Germline V lookup: CDR1 SNHLY, CDR2 FYNNEI. CDR3 length: 11 residues. Trimming pared 6 bases from V and 6 bases from J, leaving 7 bases between. The CDR3: CASSGKDTQYF. CDR3 DNA sequence: TGTGCCAGCAGCGGGAAGGATACGCAGTATTTT.

As DNA, the CDR3 is TGTGCCAGCAGCCTAGGACAGGGCGGCGGTAATCAGCCCCAGCATTTT. As protein: CASSLGQGGGNQPQHF. J is TRBJ1-5 and V is TRBV7-2; 8 bases are shared with TRBD1. The germline V gene has CDR1 SGHTA and CDR2 FQGNSA. V was pared by 5 bases and J by 4 bases, with 10 bases of the junction left unmatched. This CDR3 comprises 16 residues.

The chain carries TRBV7-9 and TRBJ1-1; D unresolved. This CDR3 spans 12 amino acids. Trimming removed 5 bases from V and 6 bases from J, with 10 bases in between. Germline-derived CDR1 and CDR2 are SEHNR and FQNEAQ (reference sequence). CDR3 sequence reads: CASSLTISEAFF. The CDR3 nucleotides are TGTGCCAGCAGCCTTACAATCTCTGAAGCTTTCTTT.

In its sample, this clonotype was seen many times. The rearrangement joins TRBV4-2 to TRBJ2-7; TRBD2 matches at 9 bases. Germline V CDR1 and CDR2: LGHNA, YNFKEQ. J lost 4 bases, V lost 0 bases, and 16 bases had no gene match. This CDR3 is built from 19 residues. CDR3 nucleotides: TGTGCCAGCAGCCAAGATGGAGCGGGAGGCCCCGGCGGAGGATACGAGCAGTACTTC. Protein: CASSQDGAGGPGGGYEQYF.

This clonotype was observed a few times. The chain employs TRBV4-1 and TRBJ1-1; D is possibly TRBD1 (5 bases). Trimming took off 1 base at V and 0 bases at J, with 9 bases between the two ends. The CDR3 runs to 15 residues. The germline CDR1 and CDR2 sequences are MGHRA and YSYEKL. The CDR3 spells CASSQGGSMNTEAFF. The DNA for the CDR3 is TGCGCCAGCAGCCAAGGGGGCAGCATGAACACTGAAGCTTTCTTT.

This clonotype was counted at least ten times. The rearrangement joins TRBV2 to TRBJ2-7; no clear D gene. V shed 4 bases and J shed 6 bases, with 4 bases lying between them. This CDR3 has 10 amino acids. Germline lookup yields CDR1 SNHLY and CDR2 FYNNEI. The DNA of the CDR3 is TGTGCCAGCAGTGGAGGCGAGCAGTACTTC. This gives the protein CASSGGEQYF.

This chain uses TRBV24-1 with TRBJ2-2, with D perhaps being TRBD1 or TRBD2 (5 bases each). CDR3 size: 18 residues. CDR1 is KGHDR and CDR2 is SFDVKD in the germline V gene. The V gene lost 3 bases and the J gene lost 2 bases, with 18 bases spanning the gap. The CDR3, as DNA: TGTGCCACCAGTGATCCCCTTTTGAGGGGAGACAACACCGGGGAGCTGTTTTTT. This encodes CATSDPLLRGDNTGELFF.

This clonotype was seen only a few times. The rearrangement joins TRBV20-1 to TRBJ2-3; 11 positions match TRBD2. There are 15 residues in the CDR3. In germline, CDR1 is DFQATT, CDR2 SNEGSKA (reference sequence). J lost 1 base, V lost 3 bases, and 3 bases had no gene match. CDR3 sequence (DNA): TGCAGTGCTAGTATACTAGCGGGGGGCACAGATACGCAGTATTTT. Protein product: CSASILAGGTDTQYF.

This clonotype was picked up a small number of times. The chain recombines TRBV7-2 with TRBJ2-6, with 7 bases identical to TRBD1. With V trimmed by 2 bases and J by 2 bases, 6 bases remained unmatched. The CDR3 has 17 amino acids. Germline V lookup: CDR1 SGHTA, CDR2 FQGNSA. The CDR3 reads CASSLRGTGAGANVLTF. DNA for the CDR3: TGTGCCAGCAGCTTAAGGGGTACAGGGGCTGGGGCCAACGTCCTGACTTTC.

The chain combines TRBV7-8 with TRBJ2-7, with D tentatively TRBD1 or TRBD2 (6 bases each). The V end lost 1 base, the J end lost 4 bases, and 17 bases lay between the germline ends. Germline CDR1 is SGHVS and CDR2 is FQNEAQ. The CDR3 covers 16 residues. CDR3 protein: CASSLGPGAALYEQYF. CDR3 DNA: TGTGCCAGCAGCTTAGGTCCGGGGGCGGCCCTTTACGAGCAGTACTTC. The whole variable domain, remainder taken from reference TRBV7-8 and TRBJ2-7, is GAGVSQSPRYKVAKRGQDVALRCDPISGHVSLFWYQQALGQGPEFLTYFQNEAQLDKSGLPSDRFFAERPEGSVSTLKIQRTQQEDSAVYLCASSLGPGAALYEQYFGPGTRLTVT.

This clonotype was picked up a small number of times. The chain recombines TRBV27 with TRBJ1-4, with D perhaps TRBD1 (5 bases). V was pared by 4 bases and J by 7 bases, with 16 bases between. Per germline, CDR1 MNHEY and CDR2 SMNVEV (reference sequence). CDR3 length: 15 residues. The CDR3 is CASSSRQMSTEKLFF. In nucleotides, the CDR3 is TGTGCCAGCAGTTCCAGACAGATGTCGACTGAAAAACTGTTTTTT.

This clonotype was seen at least ten times. CDR3 region: CAVDGKGGNQPQHF. Here the CDR3 DNA reads TGTGCCGTCGACGGTAAAGGAGGCAATCAGCCCCAGCATTTT. The rearrangement links TRBV7-9 to TRBJ1-5; D uncertain. Trimming pared 11 bases from V and 2 bases from J, leaving 16 bases between. The CDR3 spans 14 residues. The germline gives CDR1 SEHNR, CDR2 FQNEAQ (reference sequence).

This clonotype was observed a handful of times. The chain carries TRBV20-1 and TRBJ1-5, with D tentatively TRBD1 (5 bases). Between the trimmed V and J ends, which lost 5 bases and 2 bases, there was a span of 13 bases. This CDR3 spans 14 amino acids. The V gene's germline CDR1 is DFQATT and CDR2 SNEGSKA (reference sequence). The CDR3 spells CSAFGADRNQPQHF. CDR3 sequence (DNA): TGCAGTGCTTTTGGGGCAGACCGCAATCAGCCCCAGCATTTT.

The chain employs TRBV18 and TRBJ1-1, with D unresolved. The CDR3 has 14 amino acids. V gave up 6 bases and J gave up 0 bases, with 11 bases separating them. The V gene's germline CDR1 is KGHSH and CDR2 LQKENI. For the CDR3, the DNA is TGTGCCAGCTCTCAACAAGGCATGAACACTGAAGCTTTCTTT. Translated, it gives CASSQQGMNTEAFF.

Here the CDR3 reads CASSAGRTRSGANVLTF. CDR3 DNA: TGTGCCAGCAGTGCGGGACGGACAAGATCTGGGGCCAACGTCCTGACTTTC. The gene calls are TRBV6-1 and TRBJ2-6; either TRBD1 or TRBD2 may supply D (5 bases each). Trimming took 4 bases from V and 1 from J, leaving 14 bases between them. This CDR3 is 17 amino acids long. CDR1 MNHNS and CDR2 SASEGT come from the germline V gene.

The chain recombines TRBV20-1 with TRBJ2-2; no clear D. This CDR3 spans 14 amino acids. V lost 4 bases to trimming and J lost 7 bases, with 16 bases between them. Germline CDR1 is DFQATT and CDR2 is SNEGSKA (reference sequence). The CDR3 sequence: CSAKGRLPNGELFF. Written as DNA, the CDR3 is TGCAGTGCTAAAGGCAGGCTACCCAACGGGGAGCTGTTTTTT.

The genes are TRBV20-1 and TRBJ2-3; weak D call: TRBD2 (5 bases). The V and J ends lost 2 bases and 4 bases respectively, with 10 bases between them. The length of the CDR3 is 13 residues. CDR1 DFQATT and CDR2 SNEGSKA come from the germline V gene (reference sequence). CDR3 residues: CSARYGMADTQYF. DNA of the CDR3: TGCAGTGCTAGATACGGGATGGCAGATACGCAGTATTTT.